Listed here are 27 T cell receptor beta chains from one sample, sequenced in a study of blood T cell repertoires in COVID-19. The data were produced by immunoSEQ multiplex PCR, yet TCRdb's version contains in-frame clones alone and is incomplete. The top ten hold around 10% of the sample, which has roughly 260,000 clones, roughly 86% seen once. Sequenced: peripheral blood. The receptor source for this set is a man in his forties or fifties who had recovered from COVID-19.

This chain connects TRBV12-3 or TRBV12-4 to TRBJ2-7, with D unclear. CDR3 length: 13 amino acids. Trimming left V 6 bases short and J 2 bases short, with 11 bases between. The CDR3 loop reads CASRLLGTYEQYF. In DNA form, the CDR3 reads TGTGCCAGCAGGCTTCTAGGTACCTACGAGCAGTACTTC.

This CDR3 reads CSAALGTGVYEQYF. Written as DNA, the CDR3 is TGCAGCGCCGCACTGGGGACAGGAGTCTACGAGCAGTACTTC. This chain uses TRBV29-1 with TRBJ2-7, with 8 bases that match TRBD1. The CDR3 consists of 14 residues. V shed 7 bases, J shed 3 bases, and the junction held 11 bases outside the gene matches. Germline loops: CDR1 SQVTM, CDR2 ANQGSEA.

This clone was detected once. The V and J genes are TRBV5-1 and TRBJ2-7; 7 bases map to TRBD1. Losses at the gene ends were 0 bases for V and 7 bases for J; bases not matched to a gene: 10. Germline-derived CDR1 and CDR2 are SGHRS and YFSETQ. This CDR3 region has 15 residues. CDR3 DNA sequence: TGCGCCAGCAGCTTGGCGACAGGGAACCTGGGGGAGCAGTACTTC. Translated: CASSLATGNLGEQYF.

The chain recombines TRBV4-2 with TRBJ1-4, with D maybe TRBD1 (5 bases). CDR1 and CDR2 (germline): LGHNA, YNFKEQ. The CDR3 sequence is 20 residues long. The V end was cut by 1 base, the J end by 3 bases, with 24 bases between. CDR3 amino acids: CASSQVALWDSTTPNEKLFF. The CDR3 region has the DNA TGTGCCAGCAGCCAAGTGGCCCTTTGGGACTCTACAACGCCTAATGAAAAACTGTTTTTT.

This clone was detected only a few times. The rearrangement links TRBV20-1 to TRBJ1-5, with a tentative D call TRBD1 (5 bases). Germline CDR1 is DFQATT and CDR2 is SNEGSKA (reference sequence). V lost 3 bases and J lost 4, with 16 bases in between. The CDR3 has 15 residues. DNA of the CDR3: TGCAGTGCTAGTGTTTTGGGGCAGCCTAATCAGCCCCAGCATTTT. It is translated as CSASVLGQPNQPQHF.

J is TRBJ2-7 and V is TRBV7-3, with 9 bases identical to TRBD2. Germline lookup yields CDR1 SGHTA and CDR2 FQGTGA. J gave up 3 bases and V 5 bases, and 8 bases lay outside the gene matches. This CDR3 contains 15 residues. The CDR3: CASSLLAGSIYEQYF. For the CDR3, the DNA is TGTGCCAGCAGCCTGCTAGCGGGAAGCATCTACGAGCAGTACTTC. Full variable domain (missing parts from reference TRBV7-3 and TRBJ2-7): GAGVSQTPSNKVTEKGKYVELRCDPISGHTALYWYRQSLGQGPEFLIYFQGTGAADDSGLPNDRFFAVRPEGSVSTLKIQRTERGDSAVYLCASSLLAGSIYEQYFGPGTRLTVT.

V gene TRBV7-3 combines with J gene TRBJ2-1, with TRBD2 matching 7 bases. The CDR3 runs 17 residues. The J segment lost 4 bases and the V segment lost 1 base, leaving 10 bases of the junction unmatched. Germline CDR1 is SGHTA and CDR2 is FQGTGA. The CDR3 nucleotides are TGTGCCAGCAGCTTAAGGGCTCCCGGGGGAGGGTACAATGAGCAGTTCTTC. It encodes CASSLRAPGGGYNEQFF.

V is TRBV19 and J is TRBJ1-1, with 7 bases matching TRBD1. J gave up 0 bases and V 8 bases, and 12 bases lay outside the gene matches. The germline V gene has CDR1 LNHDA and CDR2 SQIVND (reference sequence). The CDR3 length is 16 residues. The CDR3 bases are TGTGCCAGTGGCGACCGGACAGGCCCCATGAACACTGAAGCTTTCTTT. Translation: CASGDRTGPMNTEAFF.

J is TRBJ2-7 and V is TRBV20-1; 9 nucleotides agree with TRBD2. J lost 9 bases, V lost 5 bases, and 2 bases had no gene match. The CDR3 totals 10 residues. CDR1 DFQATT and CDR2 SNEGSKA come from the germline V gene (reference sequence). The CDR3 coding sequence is TGCAGTGCTCGTAGCGGGAGGCAGTACTTC. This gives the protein CSARSGRQYF.

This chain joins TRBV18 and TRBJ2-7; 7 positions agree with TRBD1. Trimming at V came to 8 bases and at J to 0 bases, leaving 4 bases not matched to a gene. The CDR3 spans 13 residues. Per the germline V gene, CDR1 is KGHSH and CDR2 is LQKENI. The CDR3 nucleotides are TGTGCCAGCACGGGGACAGCCTCCTACGAGCAGTACTTC. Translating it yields CASTGTASYEQYF. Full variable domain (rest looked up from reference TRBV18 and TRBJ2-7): NAGVMQNPRHLVRRRGQEARLRCSPMKGHSHVYWYRQLPEEGLKFMVYLQKENIIDESGMPKERFSAEFPKEGPSILRIQQVVRGDSAAYFCASTGTASYEQYFGPGTRLTVT.

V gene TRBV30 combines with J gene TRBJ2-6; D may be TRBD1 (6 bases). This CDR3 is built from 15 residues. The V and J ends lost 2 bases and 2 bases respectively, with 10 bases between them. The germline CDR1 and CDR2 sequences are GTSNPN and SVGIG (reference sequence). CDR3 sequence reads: CAWSLKGAGANVLTF. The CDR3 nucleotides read TGTGCCTGGAGTCTGAAGGGGGCTGGGGCCAACGTCCTGACTTTC.

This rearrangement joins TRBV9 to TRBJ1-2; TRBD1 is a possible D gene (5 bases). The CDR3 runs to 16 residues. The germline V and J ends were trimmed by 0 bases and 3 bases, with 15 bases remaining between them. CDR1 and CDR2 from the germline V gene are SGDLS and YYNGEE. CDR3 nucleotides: TGTGCCAGCAGCGTAGGACCCCACCCGGGGGACTATGGCTACACCTTC. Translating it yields CASSVGPHPGDYGYTF.

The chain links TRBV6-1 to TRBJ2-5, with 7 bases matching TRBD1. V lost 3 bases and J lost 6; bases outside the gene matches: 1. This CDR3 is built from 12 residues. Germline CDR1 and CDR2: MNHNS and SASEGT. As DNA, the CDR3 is TGTGCCAGCAGTGAGGGACAGCAGACCCAGTACTTC. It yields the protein CASSEGQQTQYF.

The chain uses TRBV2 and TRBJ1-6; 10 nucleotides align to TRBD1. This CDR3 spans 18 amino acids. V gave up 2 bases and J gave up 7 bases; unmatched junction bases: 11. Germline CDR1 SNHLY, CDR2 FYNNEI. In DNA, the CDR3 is TGTGCCAGCAGTGAAACGAAGACAGGGGGCGGGGGAAATTCACCCCTCCACTTT. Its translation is CASSETKTGGGGNSPLHF.

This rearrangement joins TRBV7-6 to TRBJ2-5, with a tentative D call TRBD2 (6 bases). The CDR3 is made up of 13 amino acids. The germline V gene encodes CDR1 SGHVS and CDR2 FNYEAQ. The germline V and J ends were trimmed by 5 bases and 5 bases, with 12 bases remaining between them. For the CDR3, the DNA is TGTGCCAGCAGCCCCCGCCGGGAGGAGACCCAGTACTTC. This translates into CASSPRREETQYF.

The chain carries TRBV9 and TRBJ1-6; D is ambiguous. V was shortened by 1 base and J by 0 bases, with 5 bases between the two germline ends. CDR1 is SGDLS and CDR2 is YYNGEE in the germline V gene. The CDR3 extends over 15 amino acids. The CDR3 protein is CASSVSSSYNSPLHF. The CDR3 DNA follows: TGTGCCAGCAGCGTATCTAGCTCCTATAATTCACCCCTCCACTTT.

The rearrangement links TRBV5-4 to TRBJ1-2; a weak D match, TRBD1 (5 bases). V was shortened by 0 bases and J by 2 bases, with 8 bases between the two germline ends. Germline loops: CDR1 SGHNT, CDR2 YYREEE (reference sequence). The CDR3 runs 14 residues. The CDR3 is CASSLETANYGYTF. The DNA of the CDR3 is TGTGCCAGCAGCTTGGAGACAGCCAACTATGGCTACACCTTC.

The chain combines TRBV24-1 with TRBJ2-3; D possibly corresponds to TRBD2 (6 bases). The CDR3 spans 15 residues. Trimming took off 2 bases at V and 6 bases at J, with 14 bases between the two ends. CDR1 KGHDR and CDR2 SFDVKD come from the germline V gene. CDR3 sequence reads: CATSDSPSRGDTQYF. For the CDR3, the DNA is TGTGCCACCAGTGATTCTCCCTCTCGGGGGGATACGCAGTATTTT.

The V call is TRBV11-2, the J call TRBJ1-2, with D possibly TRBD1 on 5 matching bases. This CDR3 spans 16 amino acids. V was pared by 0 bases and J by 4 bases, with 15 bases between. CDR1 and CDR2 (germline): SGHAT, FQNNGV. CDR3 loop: CASSLEAGRVGYGYTF. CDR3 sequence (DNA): TGTGCCAGCAGCTTAGAGGCAGGGAGGGTAGGCTATGGCTACACCTTC.

The CDR3 protein is CASSSQRLAAYNEQFF. The CDR3 region has the DNA TGTGCCAGCAGTTCTCAAAGACTAGCGGCCTACAATGAGCAGTTCTTC. V and J are TRBV6-5 and TRBJ2-1; 9 bases agree with TRBD2. Germline lookup yields CDR1 MNHEY and CDR2 SVGAGI. The CDR3 runs to 16 residues. V shed 4 bases and J 2 bases; nucleotides not matched to a gene: 6.

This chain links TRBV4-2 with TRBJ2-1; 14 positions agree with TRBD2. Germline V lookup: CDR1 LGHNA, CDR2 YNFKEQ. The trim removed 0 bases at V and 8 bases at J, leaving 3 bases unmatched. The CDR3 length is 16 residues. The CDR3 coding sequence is TGTGCCAGCAGCCAAGAGAGACTAGCGGGAGGGGATGAGCAGTTCTTC. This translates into CASSQERLAGGDEQFF.

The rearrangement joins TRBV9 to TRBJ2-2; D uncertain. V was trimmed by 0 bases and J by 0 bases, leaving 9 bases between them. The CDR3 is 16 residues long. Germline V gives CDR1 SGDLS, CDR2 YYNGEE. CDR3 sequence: CASSVDAEANTGELFF. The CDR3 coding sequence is TGTGCCAGCAGCGTAGACGCAGAGGCGAACACCGGGGAGCTGTTTTTT.

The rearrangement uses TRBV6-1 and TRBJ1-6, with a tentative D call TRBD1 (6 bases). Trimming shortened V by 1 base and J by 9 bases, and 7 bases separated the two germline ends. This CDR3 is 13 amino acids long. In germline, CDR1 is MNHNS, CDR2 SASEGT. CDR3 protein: CASSEVGGSPLHF. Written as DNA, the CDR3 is TGTGCCAGCAGTGAAGTAGGGGGTTCACCCCTCCACTTT.

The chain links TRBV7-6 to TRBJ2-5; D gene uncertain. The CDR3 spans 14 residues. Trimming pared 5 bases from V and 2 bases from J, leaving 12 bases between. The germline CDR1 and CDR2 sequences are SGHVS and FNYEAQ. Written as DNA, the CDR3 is TGTGCCAGCAGCCCCATCCCTAGACAAGAGACCCAGTACTTC. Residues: CASSPIPRQETQYF.

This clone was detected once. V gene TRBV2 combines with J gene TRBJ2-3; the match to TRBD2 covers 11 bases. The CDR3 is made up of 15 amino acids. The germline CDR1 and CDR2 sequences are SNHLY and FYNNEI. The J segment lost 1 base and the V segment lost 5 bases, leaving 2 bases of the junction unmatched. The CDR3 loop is CASSRTSGRTDTQYF. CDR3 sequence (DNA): TGTGCCAGCAGTCGGACTAGCGGGCGCACAGATACGCAGTATTTT.

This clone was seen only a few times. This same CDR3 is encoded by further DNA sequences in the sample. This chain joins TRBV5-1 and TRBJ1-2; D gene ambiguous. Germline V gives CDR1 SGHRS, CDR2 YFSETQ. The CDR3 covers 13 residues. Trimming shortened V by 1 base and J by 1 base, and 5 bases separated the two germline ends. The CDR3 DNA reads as TGCGCCAGCAGCTTGACAGTTAACTATGGCTACACCTTC. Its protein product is CASSLTVNYGYTF.

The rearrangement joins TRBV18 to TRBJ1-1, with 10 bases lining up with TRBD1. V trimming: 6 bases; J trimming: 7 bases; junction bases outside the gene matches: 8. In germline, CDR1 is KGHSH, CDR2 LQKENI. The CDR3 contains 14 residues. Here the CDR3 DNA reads TGTGCCAGCTCCCCCGGACAGGGGGTGGGTGAAGCTTTCTTT. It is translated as CASSPGQGVGEAFF.